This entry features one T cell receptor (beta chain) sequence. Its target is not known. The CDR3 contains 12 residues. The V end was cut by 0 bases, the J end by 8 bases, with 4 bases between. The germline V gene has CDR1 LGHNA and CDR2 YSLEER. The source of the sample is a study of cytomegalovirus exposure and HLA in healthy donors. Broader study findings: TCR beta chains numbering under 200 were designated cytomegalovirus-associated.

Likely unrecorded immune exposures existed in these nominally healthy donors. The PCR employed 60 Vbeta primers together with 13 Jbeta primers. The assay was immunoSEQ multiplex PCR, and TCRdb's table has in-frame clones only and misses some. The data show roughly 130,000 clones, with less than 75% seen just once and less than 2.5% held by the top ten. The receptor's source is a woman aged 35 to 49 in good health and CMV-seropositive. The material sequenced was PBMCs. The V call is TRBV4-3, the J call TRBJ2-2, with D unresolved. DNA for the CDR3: TGCGCCAGCAGCCAAGATCTGGGGGAGCTGTTTTTT. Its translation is CASSQDLGELFF.